Below, 29 T cell receptor beta chains from the same sample are listed, as sequenced in a study of shared clonotypes between healthy human individuals. This table comes from immunoSEQ multiplex PCR, and its TCRdb copy is limited to in-frame clones, with some not included. The sample lists 2,500,000 or so clones; roughly 93% were seen once. Input material: naive CD4+ T cells from PBMCs. The subset is: CD45RA+ positively selected. The receptors shown here come from a young man in good health. Some clones in this sample may be carry-over from other donors' samples.

The chain is built from TRBV7-6 and TRBJ2-6; 12 bases match TRBD1. With 2 bases clipped from V and 4 bases from J, the junction kept 9 bases outside the gene matches. The CDR3 is made up of 19 amino acids. From germline, CDR1 is SGHVS and CDR2 FNYEAQ. The CDR3 DNA reads TGTGCCAGCAGCTTAACTTCCGGGACAGGGGGCACCGGGGCCAACGTCCTGACTTTC. Translation: CASSLTSGTGGTGANVLTF.

The chain employs TRBV7-2 and TRBJ1-5, with 9 bases aligning to TRBD1. CDR1 and CDR2 (germline): SGHTA, FQGNSA. V shed 5 bases, J shed 7 bases, and the junction held 6 bases outside the gene matches. CDR3 length equals 14 residues. CDR3 loop: CASSAGTGNQPQHF. In DNA, the CDR3 is TGTGCCAGCAGCGCCGGGACAGGGAACCAGCCCCAGCATTTT.

The J gene is TRBJ2-1, the V gene TRBV6-1; the D call may be TRBD1 or TRBD2 (5 bases each). CDR3 size: 13 residues. V was cut by 8 bases and J by 7 bases, with 15 bases left in between. Per germline, CDR1 MNHNS and CDR2 SASEGT. The CDR3 loop reads CASLRGVWNEQFF. DNA for the CDR3: TGTGCCAGCTTGAGGGGAGTGTGGAATGAGCAGTTCTTC.

This chain links TRBV7-3 with TRBJ1-5, with D tentatively TRBD1 (5 bases). Germline values: CDR1 SGHTA, CDR2 FQGTGA. Trimming shortened V by 5 bases and J by 6 bases, and 11 bases separated the two germline ends. This CDR3 has 13 amino acids. Written as DNA, the CDR3 is TGTGCCAGCAGCCTACAGGTTGGTCAGCCCCAGCATTTT. Protein: CASSLQVGQPQHF.

V is TRBV4-1 and J is TRBJ2-7, with TRBD2 as a possible D gene (7 bases). CDR1 MGHRA and CDR2 YSYEKL come from the germline V gene. This CDR3 spans 22 amino acids. Trimming shortened V by 0 bases and J by 0 bases, and 30 bases separated the two germline ends. The CDR3 reads CASSQDPHFGGGRGVDSYEQYF. In nucleotides, the CDR3 is TGCGCCAGCAGCCAAGATCCACACTTTGGGGGCGGGAGAGGCGTGGACTCCTACGAGCAGTACTTC.

V is TRBV18 and J is TRBJ1-5, with D tentatively TRBD1 (6 bases). Germline V gene sequence: CDR1 KGHSH, CDR2 LQKENI. V was cut by 2 bases and J by 0 bases, with 11 bases left in between. This CDR3 is 16 amino acids long. The chain's CDR3 is CASSPGGQYSNQPQHF. The CDR3 coding sequence is TGTGCCAGCTCACCAGGAGGACAGTATAGCAATCAGCCCCAGCATTTT.

The chain uses TRBV4-3 and TRBJ2-7; no reliable D call. CDR1 is LGHNA and CDR2 is YSLEER in the germline V gene. The V and J ends lost 1 base and 5 bases respectively, with 12 bases between them. The CDR3 sequence is 14 residues long. CDR3 in DNA: TGCGCCAGCAGCCAAGCAAAGGGTTATAACGAGCAGTACTTC. Protein sequence: CASSQAKGYNEQYF.

This clone has a single count. This chain uses TRBV5-1 with TRBJ1-2, with 9 bases that match TRBD1. V dropped 3 bases and J dropped 4; count of bases not matched to a gene: 7. CDR1 is SGHRS, CDR2 YFSETQ, per germline. The CDR3 runs 15 residues. The CDR3 spells CASSSEGTGIYGYTF. CDR3 coding DNA: TGCGCCAGCAGCTCCGAGGGGACAGGGATCTATGGCTACACCTTC.

The J gene is TRBJ2-2, the V gene TRBV28, with 10 nucleotides matching TRBD1. The V and J ends lost 6 bases and 4 bases, in that order; junction bases with no gene match: 14. Germline CDR1 reads MDHEN; CDR2 reads SYDVKM. There are 18 residues in the CDR3. This CDR3 reads CASSRPPLDRGRTGELFF. The DNA of the CDR3 is TGTGCCAGCAGCCGACCGCCCCTCGACAGGGGGCGCACCGGGGAGCTGTTTTTT.

The count of this clone is one. The chain uses TRBV27 and TRBJ2-7, with a possible D match to TRBD2 (5 bases). The CDR3 has 13 amino acids. The ends were cut back, 4 bases at V and 0 bases at J, with 7 bases in the middle. Germline lookup yields CDR1 MNHEY and CDR2 SMNVEV (reference sequence). CDR3 residues: CASSYGDSYEQYF. CDR3 sequence (DNA): TGTGCCAGCAGTTACGGGGACTCCTACGAGCAGTACTTC.

The chain has TRBV9 and TRBJ2-5, with 7 bases aligning to TRBD2. After removal of 0 bases from V and 4 bases from J, the junction contained 6 bases not matched to a gene. This CDR3 is 15 amino acids long. The V gene's germline CDR1 is SGDLS and CDR2 YYNGEE. This CDR3 reads CASSVAGRSRETQYF. CDR3 DNA sequence: TGTGCCAGCAGCGTAGCCGGGAGGTCGCGAGAGACCCAGTACTTC.

This clone was detected only once. V usage is TRBV7-3 and J usage is TRBJ2-1; D could derive from TRBD1 or TRBD2 (5 bases each). Germline-derived CDR1 and CDR2 are SGHTA and FQGTGA. V was clipped by 5 bases and J by 2 bases, with 13 bases between them. The CDR3 extends over 15 amino acids. CDR3 nucleotide sequence: TGTGCCAGCAGCCTCGGGACCCCTGCCTACAATGAGCAGTTCTTC. This gives the protein CASSLGTPAYNEQFF.

The rearrangement uses TRBV28 and TRBJ2-7; 13 positions match TRBD2. V dropped 8 bases and J dropped 2; count of bases not matched to a gene: 6. Germline V gene lookup returns CDR1 MDHEN and CDR2 SYDVKM. The CDR3 runs to 15 residues. The CDR3 protein is CASPPTSGGTYEQYF. CDR3 nucleotide sequence: TGTGCCAGCCCTCCGACTAGCGGGGGGACCTACGAGCAGTACTTC.

The chain is built from TRBV9 and TRBJ2-3; 7 bases agree with TRBD1. CDR1 is SGDLS, CDR2 YYNGEE, per germline. The V gene end was trimmed by 3 bases and the J gene end by 3 bases; junction bases not matched to a gene: 7. The CDR3 loop spans 15 amino acids. CDR3 sequence: CASSARQGPTDTQYF. The CDR3 DNA reads TGTGCCAGCAGCGCCCGACAGGGTCCGACAGATACGCAGTATTTT.

J is TRBJ2-3 and V is TRBV4-3, with 7 bases matching TRBD2. The germline V gene has CDR1 LGHNA and CDR2 YSLEER. This CDR3 has 15 amino acids. The V segment lost 4 bases and the J segment 0 bases; nucleotides outside the gene matches: 4. The CDR3 region is CASSRDYGSTDTQYF. The CDR3 coding sequence is TGCGCCAGCAGCCGGGACTACGGAAGCACAGATACGCAGTATTTT.

On this clone itself: Other nucleotide sequences from this sample produce the same CDR3. This sequence joins TRBV6-1 and TRBJ2-7; 7 bases are a match to TRBD2. The germline V gene encodes CDR1 MNHNS and CDR2 SASEGT. V trimming: 6 bases; J trimming: 1 base; junction bases outside the gene matches: 0. The CDR3 runs to 12 residues. The CDR3 DNA reads TGTGCCAGCAGGGGGGGGTCCTACGAGCAGTACTTC. Protein product: CASRGGSYEQYF.

The gene calls are TRBV4-2 and TRBJ2-2; D gene unclear. Per the germline V gene, CDR1 is LGHNA and CDR2 is YNFKEQ. V was shortened by 2 bases and J by 1 base, with 5 bases between the two germline ends. The CDR3 length is 14 residues. The DNA of the CDR3 is TGTGCCAGCAGCCAAAACAGGAACACCGGGGAGCTGTTTTTT. Encoded protein: CASSQNRNTGELFF.

On this clone itself: Different DNA sequences within this sample yield the same CDR3. The rearrangement links TRBV9 to TRBJ2-1; tentatively, D is TRBD2 (5 bases). The V and J ends lost 0 bases and 0 bases respectively, with 7 bases between them. Germline loops: CDR1 SGDLS, CDR2 YYNGEE. The CDR3 has 15 residues. The CDR3 DNA follows: TGTGCCAGCAGCGTAGCCGGGGACTCCTACAATGAGCAGTTCTTC. Amino acid sequence: CASSVAGDSYNEQFF.

The rearrangement uses TRBV5-1 and TRBJ2-7; the match to TRBD1 covers 8 bases. V lost 4 bases and J lost 5; bases outside the gene matches: 8. This CDR3 contains 14 residues. The germline V gene has CDR1 SGHRS and CDR2 YFSETQ. The CDR3 DNA is TGCGCCAGCAGCCCGGGACAGGAGACAGACGAGCAGTACTTC. It is translated as CASSPGQETDEQYF.

The chain uses TRBV7-3 and TRBJ1-4; D gene unclear. The V and J ends lost 1 base and 0 bases respectively, with 12 bases between them. Per the germline V gene, CDR1 is SGHTA and CDR2 is FQGTGA. The CDR3 loop spans 17 amino acids. CDR3 region: CASSLKGVRSTNEKLFF. The CDR3 coding sequence is TGTGCCAGCAGCTTAAAAGGCGTAAGGTCAACTAATGAAAAACTGTTTTTT.

The chain is built from TRBV7-9 and TRBJ2-7; 9 bases are a match to TRBD2. This CDR3 comprises 15 residues. V gave up 1 base and J gave up 5 bases; unmatched junction bases: 6. Germline lookup yields CDR1 SEHNR and CDR2 FQNEAQ (reference sequence). CDR3 region: CASSLGAGGMNEQYF. The DNA for the CDR3 is TGTGCCAGCAGCTTAGGAGCGGGAGGTATGAACGAGCAGTACTTC.

V and J are TRBV27 and TRBJ2-3, with D possibly called TRBD1 or TRBD2 (5 bases each). V dropped 9 bases and J dropped 7 bases, with 11 bases sitting between them. This CDR3 region has 11 residues. CDR1 is MNHEY, CDR2 SMNVEV, per germline (reference sequence). The CDR3 reads CARRGPYTQYF. The CDR3 DNA follows: TGTGCCAGACGGGGCCCATATACGCAGTATTTT.

For this clone: At one of its ends the junction is not consistent with the germline gene, which may arise from a read error. The chain joins TRBV30 to TRBJ2-1; D is perhaps TRBD2 (5 bases). The V gene's germline CDR1 is GTSNPN and CDR2 SVGIG (reference sequence). This CDR3 has 13 residues. As DNA, the CDR3 is TGTGCCTGGAGTGAGGACTCCCACAATGAGCAGTTCTTC. Translating it yields CAWSEDSHNEQFF.

On this clone itself: Other nucleotide sequences from this sample produce the same CDR3. This chain connects TRBV6-5 to TRBJ1-1, with TRBD1 matching 9 bases. The CDR3 runs to 11 residues. V gave up 6 bases and J gave up 11 bases; unmatched junction bases: 4. Germline V gene data show CDR1 as MNHEY and CDR2 as SVGAGI. CDR3 in amino acids: CASSFGQGAFF. The CDR3 nucleotides read TGTGCCAGCAGCTTCGGACAGGGGGCTTTCTTT.

The chain combines TRBV5-1 with TRBJ2-2; no reliable D call. Trimming stripped 0 bases from V and 2 bases from J, with 11 bases between. Germline assignment: CDR1 SGHRS and CDR2 YFSETQ. The CDR3 is 16 residues long. The CDR3: CASSLVPDRNTGELFF. Written as DNA, the CDR3 is TGCGCCAGCAGCTTGGTTCCAGATCGTAACACCGGGGAGCTGTTTTTT.

The chain recombines TRBV5-4 with TRBJ2-1; 11 nucleotides align to TRBD2. The trim removed 4 bases at V and 1 base at J, leaving 4 bases unmatched. CDR3 length: 16 amino acids. Germline CDR1 SGHNT, CDR2 YYREEE (reference sequence). DNA for the CDR3: TGTGCCAGCAGCAAAGGACTAGCGGGTTCCTACAATGAGCAGTTCTTC. It yields the protein CASSKGLAGSYNEQFF.

The genes are TRBV10-3 and TRBJ1-1, with D uncertain. The V gene's germline CDR1 is ENHRY and CDR2 SYGVKD. This CDR3 is built from 15 residues. Trimming pared 0 bases from V and 6 bases from J, leaving 14 bases between. Written as DNA, the CDR3 is TGTGCCATCAGTGAGTCGGACCGGGGAGGCGCTGAAGCTTTCTTT. It translates to CAISESDRGGAEAFF.

This chain joins TRBV5-1 and TRBJ2-5, with 12 bases aligning to TRBD2. This CDR3 contains 18 residues. The V segment lost 4 bases and the J segment 5 bases; nucleotides outside the gene matches: 15. CDR1 is SGHRS and CDR2 is YFSETQ in the germline V gene. CDR3 in amino acids: CASSKGRTSGEVGETQYF. DNA for the CDR3: TGCGCCAGCAGCAAGGGACGGACTAGCGGGGAGGTGGGGGAGACCCAGTACTTC. Full variable domain (rest looked up from reference TRBV5-1 and TRBJ2-5): KAGVTQTPRYLIKTRGQQVTLSCSPISGHRSVSWYQQTPGQGLQFLFEYFSETQRNKGNFPGRFSGRQFSNSRSEMNVSTLELGDSALYLCASSKGRTSGEVGETQYFGPGTRLLVL.

This clone has only a few counts. This sequence joins TRBV7-9 and TRBJ1-5, with a tentative D call TRBD1 (5 bases). This CDR3 is built from 14 residues. Germline V lookup: CDR1 SEHNR, CDR2 FQNEAQ (reference sequence). Between the trimmed V and J ends, which lost 5 bases and 5 bases, there was a span of 13 bases. The CDR3 DNA sequence: TGTGCCAGCAGCACTCAGGGAGAAGATCAGCCCCAGCATTTT. Protein: CASSTQGEDQPQHF. Full variable domain (rest looked up from reference TRBV7-9 and TRBJ1-5): DTGVSQNPRHKITKRGQNVTFRCDPISEHNRLYWYRQTLGQGPEFLTYFQNEAQLEKSRLLSDRFSAERPKGSFSTLEIQRTEQGDSAMYLCASSTQGEDQPQHFGDGTRLSIL.